This T cell receptor (beta chain) was observed in a study of CD8+ T cells in alopecia areata. Treatment specified: oral pan-JAK inhibitor, 5-10 mg twice daily. Peripheral blood samples and lesional scalp punch biopsies were obtained from alopecia areata patients. The sequencing template was cDNA reverse transcribed from extracted RNA. Clones were read by immunoSEQ multiplex PCR, and TCRdb kept only the in-frame ones, dropping some. The repertoire holds about 5,900 clones, with around three fifths as singletons. Germline V lookup: CDR1 SQVTM, CDR2 ANQGSEA. The CDR3 totals 15 residues. The V gene lost 0 bases and the J gene lost 2 bases, with 14 bases spanning the gap.

Sequences were derived from skin, sampled at approximately week 30, from a patient treated with tofacitinib. V gene TRBV29-1 combines with J gene TRBJ2-7, with D possibly matching TRBD2 (6 bases). This receptor was obtained from a human donor with alopecia areata. The CDR3, as DNA: TGCAGCGTTGAAGAGTATGGGACTCCTCCCTACGAGCAGTACTTC. Its translation is CSVEEYGTPPYEQYF.